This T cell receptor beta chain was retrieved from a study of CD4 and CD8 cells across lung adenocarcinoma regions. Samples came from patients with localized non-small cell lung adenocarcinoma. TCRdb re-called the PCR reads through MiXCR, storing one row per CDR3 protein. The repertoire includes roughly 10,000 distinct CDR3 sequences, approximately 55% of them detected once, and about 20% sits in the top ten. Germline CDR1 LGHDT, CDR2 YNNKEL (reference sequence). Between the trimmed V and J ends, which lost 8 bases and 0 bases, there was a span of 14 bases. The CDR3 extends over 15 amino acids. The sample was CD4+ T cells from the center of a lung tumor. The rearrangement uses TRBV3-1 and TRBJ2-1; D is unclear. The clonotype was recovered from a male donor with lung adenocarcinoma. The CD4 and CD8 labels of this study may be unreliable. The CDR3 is CASALSFSSYNEQFF. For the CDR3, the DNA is TGTGCCAGCGCATTATCATTTAGCTCCTACAATGAGCAGTTCTTC.